Listed below are T cell receptor beta chains from one sample, sequenced in a study of cytomegalovirus exposure and HLA in healthy donors. Clones were read by immunoSEQ multiplex PCR, and TCRdb kept only the in-frame ones, dropping some. The sample lists approximately 110,000 clones, approximately 80% occurring once. The sample comprised PBMCs. These receptors were taken from a woman aged 25 to 39 in good health and CMV-seronegative. CDR3s include the opening cysteine and the closing phenylalanine or tryptophan. A D gene is named only where the DNA matches it firmly. Clone size is shown for a subset of rows, as once, few, many or a class of expanded clone.

D gene	J gene	clone size	V gene	CDR3 protein	CDR3 DNA
NA	TRBJ2-1	NA	TRBV6-4	CASSDSPGSGVFYNEQFF	TGTGCCAGCAGTGATAGTCCGGGGAGCGGAGTATTCTACAATGAGCAGTTCTTC
NA	TRBJ1-1	NA	TRBV5-1	CASSLAPGTHTEAFF	TGCGCCAGCAGCTTGGCCCCAGGGACTCACACTGAAGCTTTCTTT
TRBD2	TRBJ2-7	NA	TRBV7-2	CASSLVGTSGYEQYF	TGTGCCAGCAGCTTAGTTGGGACTAGCGGCTACGAGCAGTACTTC
TRBD1	TRBJ2-5	NA	TRBV5-1	CASSLSGQGKETQYF	TGCGCCAGCAGCTTGTCGGGACAGGGAAAAGAGACCCAGTACTTC
TRBD1	TRBJ2-7	NA	TRBV13	CASSSSGTGVYEQYF	TGTGCCAGCAGCTCGTCCGGGACAGGGGTCTACGAGCAGTACTTC
NA	TRBJ1-1	NA	TRBV7-9	CASSSGVGGTEAFF	TGTGCCAGCAGCTCAGGCGTGGGGGGAACTGAAGCTTTCTTT
NA	TRBJ2-2	NA	TRBV14	CASSQSRTGELFF	TGTGCCAGCAGCCAAAGTAGAACCGGGGAGCTGTTTTTT
TRBD2	TRBJ2-1	few	TRBV5-1	CASSLDARGRAVNEQFF	TGCGCCAGCAGCTTGGACGCCCGCGGGAGGGCCGTAAATGAGCAGTTCTTC
NA	TRBJ2-2	few	TRBV7-9	CASSLENGPGELFF	TGTGCCAGCAGCTTAGAAAACGGTCCCGGGGAGCTGTTTTTT
NA	TRBJ2-2	NA	TRBV10-3	CAIRSDPNTGELFF	TGTGCCATACGCAGCGATCCGAACACCGGGGAGCTGTTTTTT
NA	TRBJ2-7	NA	TRBV18	CASSPSGYDEQYF	TGTGCCAGCTCACCATCAGGGTACGACGAGCAGTACTTC
TRBD1	TRBJ1-2	NA	TRBV19	CASSRDRGYGYTF	TGTGCCAGTAGTCGCGACAGGGGGTATGGCTACACCTTC
TRBD1	TRBJ2-5	NA	TRBV27	CASRTGGQETQYF	TGTGCCAGCAGAACAGGGGGCCAAGAGACCCAGTACTTC
NA	TRBJ2-3	NA	TRBV7-3	CASSLLSGGTDTQYF	TGTGCCAGCAGCTTATTGAGCGGTGGGACAGATACGCAGTATTTT
TRBD2	TRBJ2-7	NA	TRBV27	CASSSGGAGVPYEQYF	TGTGCCAGCAGTTCTGGGGGAGCGGGAGTACCCTACGAGCAGTACTTC
NA	TRBJ1-2	NA	TRBV6-5	CASSYGQRSNYGYTF	TGTGCCAGCAGTTACGGGCAGCGGTCCAACTATGGCTACACCTTC